This T cell receptor beta chain was retrieved from a study of early T cells in non-severe SARS-CoV-2 infection. Study at large: Bulk RNA isolated from unsorted whole blood underwent sequencing; chains were not paired. Findings and caveats of the study: There was a bias toward anti-spike CD8 responses in VDJdb matching, which missed private and CD4 specificities.

This clonotype was seen at least ten times. Its antigen is unknown. The junction had 10 bases not matched to a gene; V was cut back by 2 bases and J by 10 bases. The CDR3 is made up of 15 amino acids. Germline loops: CDR1 SGHTA, CDR2 FQGNSA. As part of library construction, unique molecular identifiers were attached to individual cDNA molecules. TCRdb redid the calling of the 5' RACE reads with MiXCR, one entry per CDR3 protein. The sample lists about 100,000 distinct CDR3 sequences, roughly 11% occurring once. This rearrangement joins TRBV7-2 to TRBJ2-1, with TRBD2 identical over 8 bases. The sequence came from an adult who was a healthcare worker with PCR-confirmed SARS-CoV-2 infection or an uninfected control (not recorded which). Sequencing was carried out using whole blood. The CDR3 here is CASSLNPGGQGEQFF. The CDR3 coding sequence is TGTGCCAGCAGCTTAAATCCGGGAGGGCAAGGGGAGCAGTTCTTC.